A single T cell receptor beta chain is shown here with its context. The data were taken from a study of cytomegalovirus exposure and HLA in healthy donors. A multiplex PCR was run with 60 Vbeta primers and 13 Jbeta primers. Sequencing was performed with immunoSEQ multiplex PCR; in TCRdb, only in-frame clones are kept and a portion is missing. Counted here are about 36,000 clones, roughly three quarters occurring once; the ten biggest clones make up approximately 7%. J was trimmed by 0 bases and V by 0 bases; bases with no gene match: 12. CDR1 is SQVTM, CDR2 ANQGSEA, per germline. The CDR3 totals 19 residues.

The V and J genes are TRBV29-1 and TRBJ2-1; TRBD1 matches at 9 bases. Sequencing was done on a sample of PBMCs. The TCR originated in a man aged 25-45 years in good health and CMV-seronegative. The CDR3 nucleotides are TGCAGCGTTGAAGATCGGACAGGGGCCACCTTCGGCTCCTACAATGAGCAGTTCTTC. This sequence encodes CSVEDRTGATFGSYNEQFF.